This T cell receptor beta chain was captured by sequencing in a study of T cell changes during pregnancy in multiple sclerosis (dated by TCRdb to between 2019 and 2020). In terms of the full investigation: Changes in the T cell repertoire over the course of pregnancy were examined in this study in women with multiple sclerosis.

The CDR3 measures 11 amino acids from cysteine to phenylalanine. Kept here is only the CDR3 DNA, which spans 33 bases and is read in frame from base 1. Reading the germline V gene gives CDR1 SNHLY and CDR2 FYNNEI. The method behind the library was the immunoSEQ multiplex PCR assay. Drawn from immuneACCESS, this table holds only the in-frame rearrangements with V and J called that TCRdb kept. Clones are partly lost; checked studies trace under half to an unresolved V gene and leave the rest unexplained. This sample is represented by over 55,000 clones; 75% to 90% of them were singletons. Of the sample, more than 8% is held by the ten largest clones. In its sample, this clone was seen once. The antigen this receptor binds is unknown. A junction boundary mismatches the germline segment, possibly from a read error.

Recombination linked TRBV2 to TRBJ2-1; TRBD2 might be the D gene, on 5 matching bases. The clonotype was recovered from a female donor in good health, enrolled as a control in a pregnancy study. The source material was peripheral blood, sampled after pregnancy. The CDR3 in this case is CASRGGLEEFF. The DNA sequence is given as TGTGCCAGCAGAGGCGGGCTTGAGGAGTTCTTC.